The 25 T cell receptor beta chains below were found in one sample sequenced in a study of shared clonotypes between healthy human individuals. Clones were sequenced by immunoSEQ multiplex PCR, and TCRdb holds only the in-frame ones, with some missing. This sample has over a million clones, with roughly 96% found just once. The source material was naive CD4+ T cells sorted from blood. The subset: CD45RA+ positively selected. Receptors originate from a man aged 25-45 years in good health.

The chain joins TRBV5-1 to TRBJ2-7; possible D gene TRBD1, 6 bases. The CDR3 runs to 15 residues. Germline V gene sequence: CDR1 SGHRS, CDR2 YFSETQ. V dropped 7 bases and J dropped 0 bases, with 17 bases sitting between them. CDR3 residues: CASAPWGQSSYEQYF. The CDR3 bases are TGCGCCAGCGCCCCCTGGGGACAAAGCTCCTACGAGCAGTACTTC.

The chain carries TRBV5-6 and TRBJ1-3; D is unresolved. The CDR3 extends over 15 amino acids. With 0 bases removed from V and 4 bases from J, the gap between germline ends came to 11 bases. Germline CDR1 is SGHDT and CDR2 is YYEEEE. CDR3: CASSLDPQKGNTIYF. In DNA, the CDR3 is TGTGCCAGCAGCTTGGACCCGCAGAAGGGAAACACCATATATTTT.

The CDR3 coding sequence is TGTGCCAGCAGCGGCCTTCAGGTAGGATGGGGCTACAATGAGCAGTTCTTC. Residues: CASSGLQVGWGYNEQFF. This chain connects TRBV9 to TRBJ2-1; D is unclear. The germline V and J ends were trimmed by 3 bases and 3 bases, with 19 bases remaining between them. CDR3 length equals 17 residues. Germline V CDR1 and CDR2: SGDLS, YYNGEE.

This chain uses TRBV29-1 with TRBJ2-7; a weak D match, TRBD2 (6 bases). The V end was cut by 2 bases, the J end by 9 bases, with 20 bases between. Looked up from germline, CDR1 is SQVTM and CDR2 is ANQGSEA. This CDR3 region has 14 residues. The CDR3 protein is CSVELPRIGAGQYF. The CDR3 DNA sequence: TGCAGCGTTGAATTGCCGAGAATCGGAGCGGGGCAGTACTTC.

Points on this clone: Other DNA sequences in this specimen translate into the identical CDR3. This sequence joins TRBV10-3 and TRBJ2-7; D is perhaps TRBD1 or TRBD2 (5 bases each). Per germline, CDR1 ENHRY and CDR2 SYGVKD. CDR3 length equals 13 residues. Trimming removed 6 bases at V and 0 bases at J, with 9 bases between. The CDR3 DNA sequence: TGTGCCATCAGGGGGACGGCCTCCTACGAGCAGTACTTC. It is translated as CAIRGTASYEQYF.

This clone was recorded once. The rearrangement uses TRBV7-9 and TRBJ2-7; tentatively, D is TRBD1 (6 bases). V was trimmed by 5 bases and J by 2 bases, leaving 10 bases between them. The CDR3 is 13 amino acids. Germline V gene lookup returns CDR1 SEHNR and CDR2 FQNEAQ (reference sequence). CDR3 DNA: TGTGCCAGCAGCCCAGGGGCCACCTACGAGCAGTACTTC. It is translated as CASSPGATYEQYF.

The genes are TRBV5-1 and TRBJ2-4; D is unresolved. Trimming cost V 0 bases and J 7 bases, with 11 bases left between them. Germline V CDR1 and CDR2: SGHRS, YFSETQ. This CDR3 is built from 14 residues. The CDR3 reads CASSLGRAVNIQYF. CDR3 nucleotides: TGCGCCAGCAGCTTGGGTAGGGCCGTTAACATTCAGTACTTC.

The chain combines TRBV28 with TRBJ1-4; TRBD1 might be the D (6 bases). The CDR3 totals 17 residues. Germline-derived CDR1 and CDR2 are MDHEN and SYDVKM. Deletions cut 2 bases from V and 8 bases from J, with 21 bases between. The CDR3 coding sequence is TGTGCCAGCAGTTTAACGACGGTGGGCAGGGGAGGGGAAAAACTGTTTTTT. Translated, it gives CASSLTTVGRGGEKLFF.

Here the CDR3 reads CASSLGPPDTQYF. The DNA for the CDR3 is TGTGCCAGCAGTTTAGGGCCGCCAGATACGCAGTATTTT. This chain connects TRBV27 to TRBJ2-3; D is uncertain. The ends were cut back, 2 bases at V and 4 bases at J, with 7 bases in the middle. Per the germline V gene, CDR1 is MNHEY and CDR2 is SMNVEV (reference sequence). This CDR3 region has 13 residues.

The CDR3 spells CASSSPNSNEQFF. In nucleotides, the CDR3 is TGTGCCAGCAGTTCTCCGAACTCGAATGAGCAGTTCTTC. The rearrangement links TRBV6-5 to TRBJ2-1, with unresolved D. Between the trimmed V and J ends, which lost 4 bases and 7 bases, there was a span of 11 bases. The CDR3 is 13 amino acids. Per the germline V gene, CDR1 is MNHEY and CDR2 is SVGAGI.

This chain uses TRBV28 with TRBJ2-7; 7 bases map to TRBD1. This CDR3 is 14 amino acids long. The junction had 9 bases not matched to a gene; V was cut back by 8 bases and J by 2 bases. Germline-derived CDR1 and CDR2 are MDHEN and SYDVKM. Here the CDR3 DNA reads TGTGCCAGCGGCAAAACAGGGGCGACCTACGAGCAGTACTTC. Translating it yields CASGKTGATYEQYF.

The V gene is TRBV13, the J gene TRBJ1-2; TRBD1 aligns across 7 bases. This CDR3 contains 15 residues. CDR1 and CDR2 (germline): PRHDT, FYEKMQ (reference sequence). V lost 1 base, J lost 3 bases, and 5 bases stayed unmatched. Written as DNA, the CDR3 is TGTGCCAGCAGCTTAGCTGACAGGGAGCACTATGGCTACACCTTC. This codes for CASSLADREHYGYTF.

The genes are TRBV7-2 and TRBJ2-3, with TRBD2 identical over 11 bases. CDR1 is SGHTA and CDR2 is FQGNSA in the germline V gene. This CDR3 comprises 16 residues. After removal of 6 bases from V and 0 bases from J, the junction contained 5 bases not matched to a gene. This chain's CDR3 is CASRPTSGGSTDTQYF. As DNA, the CDR3 is TGTGCCAGCAGACCCACTAGCGGGGGTAGCACAGATACGCAGTATTTT.

This sequence joins TRBV7-2 and TRBJ2-2, with a possible D match to TRBD2 (6 bases). Germline V gene sequence: CDR1 SGHTA, CDR2 FQGNSA. The CDR3 runs 15 residues. Trimming took off 2 bases at V and 0 bases at J, with 7 bases between the two ends. The CDR3 DNA follows: TGTGCCAGCAGCTTAACTAGCACGAACACCGGGGAGCTGTTTTTT. Amino acids: CASSLTSTNTGELFF.

The V and J genes are TRBV6-5 and TRBJ1-2; 11 nucleotides align to TRBD1. The CDR3 spans 16 residues. J lost 2 bases, V lost 2 bases, and 4 bases had no gene match. From germline, CDR1 is MNHEY and CDR2 SVGAGI. CDR3 protein: CASSYGQGAQNYGYTF. DNA for the CDR3: TGTGCCAGCAGTTACGGACAGGGGGCGCAAAACTATGGCTACACCTTC.

The chain joins TRBV19 to TRBJ2-1; 9 bases agree with TRBD1. Per the germline V gene, CDR1 is LNHDA and CDR2 is SQIVND (reference sequence). V gave up 3 bases and J gave up 1 base; unmatched junction bases: 1. This CDR3 is 15 amino acids long. CDR3 coding DNA: TGTGCCAGTAGTATGGGACAGGGATCCTACAATGAGCAGTTCTTC. This translates into CASSMGQGSYNEQFF. The full variable domain, in which reference TRBV19 and TRBJ2-1 provide the parts outside the CDR3, is DGGITQSPKYLFRKEGQNVTLSCEQNLNHDAMYWYRQDPGQGLRLIYYSQIVNDFQKGDIAEGYSVSREKKESFPLTVTSAQKNPTAFYLCASSMGQGSYNEQFFGPGTRLTVL.

The genes are TRBV4-2 and TRBJ1-1; D perhaps matches TRBD1 (5 bases). The CDR3 runs 14 residues. V lost 2 bases to trimming and J lost 4 bases, with 11 bases between them. Germline V gene data show CDR1 as LGHNA and CDR2 as YNFKEQ. For the CDR3, the DNA is TGTGCCAGCAGCCAAACCGGGGGGAGCACTGAAGCTTTCTTT. Encoded protein: CASSQTGGSTEAFF.

This chain joins TRBV5-6 and TRBJ1-2, with D possibly matching TRBD1 (5 bases). Germline V lookup: CDR1 SGHDT, CDR2 YYEEEE. The V end lost 0 bases, the J end lost 4 bases, and 7 bases lay between the germline ends. This CDR3 contains 13 residues. CDR3 sequence: CASSLDRFYGYTF. The CDR3 DNA reads TGTGCCAGCAGCTTGGACAGGTTCTATGGCTACACCTTC.

The genes are TRBV6-1 and TRBJ2-7, with TRBD1 matching over 9 bases. Germline V gives CDR1 MNHNS, CDR2 SASEGT. The ends lost 4 bases at V and 1 base at J; junction bases unmatched: 5. This CDR3 region has 15 residues. The CDR3, as DNA: TGTGCCAGCAGTGTTGGAGGGACAGGGTCCTACGAGCAGTACTTC. It encodes CASSVGGTGSYEQYF.

V and J are TRBV9 and TRBJ2-7; 7 bases are shared with TRBD1. After removal of 0 bases from V and 0 bases from J, the junction contained 3 bases not matched to a gene. The germline CDR1 and CDR2 sequences are SGDLS and YYNGEE. The CDR3 extends over 15 amino acids. Here the CDR3 DNA reads TGTGCCAGCAGCGTAGCTTGGGACAGCTCCTACGAGCAGTACTTC. Its protein product is CASSVAWDSSYEQYF.

The V and J genes are TRBV2 and TRBJ2-7; tentatively, D is TRBD2 (5 bases). V gave up 6 bases and J gave up 7 bases, with 13 bases separating them. Germline-derived CDR1 and CDR2 are SNHLY and FYNNEI. The CDR3 totals 12 residues. The CDR3 DNA follows: TGTGCCAGCAGCACGAGGGTCGGGGAGCAGTACTTC. Its protein product is CASSTRVGEQYF.

The chain has TRBV2 and TRBJ1-5, with D uncertain. V was clipped by 3 bases and J by 3 bases, with 9 bases between them. The germline CDR1 and CDR2 sequences are SNHLY and FYNNEI. The CDR3 has 14 residues. For the CDR3, the DNA is TGTGCCAGCAGTGACTCCCAGAACAATCAGCCCCAGCATTTT. Translated, it gives CASSDSQNNQPQHF.

This clone appeared once. This chain links TRBV7-9 with TRBJ1-3, with 10 bases that match TRBD1. V was clipped by 5 bases and J by 5 bases; unmatched bases: 9. Germline V gene data show CDR1 as SEHNR and CDR2 as FQNEAQ (reference sequence). The CDR3 runs 16 residues. The CDR3 here is CASSPGGTGERNTIYF. CDR3 DNA: TGTGCCAGCAGCCCCGGGGGGACAGGGGAAAGAAACACCATATATTTT.

V is TRBV28 and J is TRBJ2-7; TRBD1 matches at 8 bases. With V trimmed by 4 bases and J by 4 bases, 9 bases remained unmatched. Germline CDR1 MDHEN, CDR2 SYDVKM. This CDR3 comprises 15 residues. The CDR3 DNA reads TGTGCCAGCAGTTGGACCGGGACAGGATTGTACGAGCAGTACTTC. Translated: CASSWTGTGLYEQYF.

The table lists this clone with a few counts. The V gene is TRBV6-1, the J gene TRBJ2-7; no clear D. The V end lost 6 bases, the J end lost 7 bases, and 10 bases lay between the germline ends. The CDR3 sequence is 11 residues long. Germline V gives CDR1 MNHNS, CDR2 SASEGT. The CDR3 coding sequence is TGTGCCAGCAGGGGTCCTTGGGAGCAGTACTTC. This encodes CASRGPWEQYF.